A selection of T cell receptor beta chains follows, all from one sample in a study of response to subunit inactivated influenza vaccine. MiXCR was run by TCRdb on the RT-PCR reads, yielding one entry per CDR3 protein. There are some 480,000 distinct CDR3 sequences in the sample; roughly 11% occur only once, and 10% to 15% lies in the top ten. This specimen was PBMCs from blood, taken roughly 46 days after vaccination. These receptors were obtained from a man in his forties or fifties who received an inactivated influenza vaccine. Each CDR3 is given with its conserved first and last residue. D genes are given only for firm matches. Not all rows give a size; the values are once, few, many and, for expanded clones, a class.

d_gene	abundance	j_gene	v_gene	CDR3nt	CDR3aa
.	many	TRBJ2-5	TRBV11-2	TGTGCCAGCAGCTCCACCCCCCCTGGGGCCAAAGAGACCCAGTACTTC	CASSSTPPGAKETQYF
.	.	TRBJ2-1	TRBV10-3	TGTGCCATCAGTGACGTCGGGTTGGCCTACAATGAGCAGTTCTTC	CAISDVGLAYNEQFF
TRBD1	.	TRBJ2-7	TRBV7-8	TGTGCCAGCAGCCCGAGCGGGACAGGGGGGCCATACGAGCAGTACTTC	CASSPSGTGGPYEQYF
.	few	TRBJ2-5	TRBV12-3/TRBV12-4	TGTGCCAGCAGTTTAAGAGGTGGGGGACAGACCCAGTACTTC	CASSLRGGGQTQYF
.	.	TRBJ2-1	TRBV3-1	TGTGCCAGCAGCCAAATATACAATGAGCAGTTCTTC	CASSQIYNEQFF
.	.	TRBJ2-7	TRBV4-1	TGCGCCAGCAGCCAAGAGAGAGATTCCTACGAGCAGTACTTC	CASSQERDSYEQYF
.	.	TRBJ2-2	TRBV20-1	TGCAGTGCACCAGGGCGGTTGAACACCGGGGAGCTGTTTTTT	CSAPGRLNTGELFF
TRBD2	.	TRBJ2-3	TRBV5-1	TGCGCCAGCAGCTTACTGACTAGCTGGTACACAGATACGCAGTATTTT	CASSLLTSWYTDTQYF
.	.	TRBJ2-7	TRBV15	TGTGCCACCAGCAGAGATCCCGGGGGATCTTACGAGCAGTACTTC	CATSRDPGGSYEQYF
TRBD2	.	TRBJ2-3	TRBV20-1	TGCAGTGCTAAGCCGGGACTAGCGCGAGATACGCAGTATTTT	CSAKPGLARDTQYF
TRBD1	.	TRBJ1-2	TRBV6-2/TRBV6-3	TGTGCCAGCAGTTACCTCAGGGGGCCTAATGGCTACACCTTC	CASSYLRGPNGYTF
.	.	TRBJ2-7	TRBV4-2	TGTGCCAGCAGCCAAGATCGGGGGACAGCAAGTCACGAGCAGTACTTC	CASSQDRGTASHEQYF
.	.	TRBJ2-5	TRBV6-6	TGTGCCAGCCAAAGGGGGGGGGAAGAGACCCAGTACTTC	CASQRGGEETQYF
TRBD2	.	TRBJ2-7	TRBV7-2	TGTGCCAGCAGCGTAACTAGCGGTATTTCCTACGAGCAGTACTTC	CASSVTSGISYEQYF
TRBD2	few	TRBJ2-2	TRBV28	TGTGCCAGCAGCCCGACTAGCGGGAGGGCCTTTACCGGGGAGCTGTTTTTT	CASSPTSGRAFTGELFF